The entry below describes one T cell receptor (beta chain). This clone turned up a few times. Its antigen has not been determined. There are no base qualities to consult, and no much larger clone falls within one base. The immunoSEQ Assay, a bias-controlled multiplex PCR, was used to amplify TCRbeta CDR3 regions from genomic DNA. The published analysis was carried out like this. The number of nucleated cells in each sample was estimated by amplification of reference gene primers within the assay. To quantify the absolute abundance of each unique TCRbeta CDR3 rearrangement, sequence reads were collapsed and filtered. For each sample, productive Simpson clonality was calculated as the square root of Simpson's diversity index over productive rearrangements. Drawn from immuneACCESS, this table holds only the in-frame rearrangements with V and J called that TCRdb kept. Clones are partly lost; checked studies trace under half to an unresolved V gene and leave the rest unexplained. V, J and clone size are taken as reported in that table, and D and trimming were inferred from the DNA itself. For this sample the table gives approximately 110,000 clones, of which around 85% were detected only once. The top ten clonotypes cover around 13% of the sample.

V lost 0 bases and J lost 5 bases, and the count of bases not matched to a germline gene is 7. CDR1 and CDR2, per the germline V gene (reference sequence), are MNHNY and SVGAGI. The CDR3 numbers 16 residues from cysteine through phenylalanine. Of all the DNA, just the CDR3 is kept, 48 bases in frame from base 1. The sample belongs to a study of blood T cell repertoires in COVID-19 (dated by TCRdb to about 2020). General notes on the study: Samples from collaborators originated in the United States, Italy and Spain and spanned both the acute and convalescent phases of COVID-19. Nearly every sample came with metadata listing a de-identified subject ID, COVID-19 status, age in years and sex. Where HLA class I and class II types were available, the types were taken from metadata supplied by the sample provider, not from assay-based typing. The dataset comprised deeply sampled blood TCRbeta repertoires from subjects exposed to, actively infected with, or recovered from COVID-19. The prospective study material was composed of cDNA or gDNA derived from T cells, B-cell-depleted T cells, or PBMCs. Samples came from the ongoing ImmuneRACE study (first 160 participants) plus 1,254 subjects from 6 global collaborators. A freely available public database, intended as a resource for researchers studying the immune response to SARS-CoV-2, is where the repertoires were released. Summary of the overall study and its limitations: Clinical and demographic metadata were provided uncurated, with the amount varying by source and participant.

Each collaborating institution followed its own protocols to collect whole blood in K2EDTA tubes. Collaborator samples were shipped for TCRbeta analysis as frozen whole blood, isolated PBMCs, or DNA extracted from either sample type. Sequencing was performed on peripheral blood. The clonotype originates from a human donor in a cohort sampled during active COVID-19. The sequence links TRBV6-6 to TRBJ2-7; 10 of the junction bases match TRBD1. The encoded CDR3 is CASSYSRRDRGNEQYF. In nucleotide form, the sequence is TGTGCCAGCAGTTACTCCCGAAGGGACAGGGGCAACGAGCAGTACTTC.